Described below is a single TCR beta chain sequence and its context. Its antigen is not yet known. No much larger clonotype is one base removed from it; base qualities were not supplied. The cohort comprised under 700 healthy bone marrow donors. All cohort members were sampled while nominally healthy, although unrecorded immune exposures were likely present. The donor tested CMV seronegative and was one of the 352 seronegative cohort members. A peripheral blood sample was provided by each donor, and peripheral blood mononuclear cells were used for TCR beta sequencing. Genomic DNA extraction from the blood cell samples was performed with the Qiagen DNeasy Blood Extraction Kit. These data come from a study of cytomegalovirus exposure and HLA in healthy donors (dated by TCRdb to 2016 to 2017). In the study overall: An earlier analysis of a few hundred of the donors reported about 260 Gb of sequence data and around 110 million unique TCR beta sequences obtained from about 179 million T cells. Around 300 gigabases of sequencing data and 70 million to 100 million unique TCR sequences were included in an early release covering around 600 HLA-typed donors. Of the 300 to 400 genotyped donors, 81% fell in the genetic ancestry cluster associated with self-reported Caucasian donors. The study aimed to test whether signatures of past pathogen exposure could be identified by cataloging public T cell receptors. The study used immunosequencing to profile the T cell repertoires of about 670 subjects and linked those repertoires to cytomegalovirus serostatus. Along with the 666-subject first cohort, a separate validation cohort of some 130 different subjects was used. To predict cytomegalovirus infection status, the study combined high-throughput TCR immunosequencing, statistical association of individual TCRs with disease status, and machine learning. A later analysis re-examined previously published TCR beta repertoires from 610 or so donors and added high-resolution HLA genotyping to investigate patterns of TCR occurrence. The later analysis used no new phenotypic data to find candidate immune exposures, relying instead on TCR beta sequences and their occurrence across donors. An earlier analysis of nearly 600 of the donors applied high-throughput TCR beta sequencing to assess whether each TCR beta V gene segment acted as functional or pseudogenic. Donor age, sex, ethnicity and CMV serostatus were compiled together with the repertoire data. Genome-wide SNP genotypes for about three fifths of the 666 donors were used in a later genetic analysis, which treated that subset as a discovery cohort. All discovery cohort repertoires had been generated using a single sequencing platform. Class I and class II HLA loci were covered by the typing at four-digit resolution. Typing coverage differed by locus: A, B, C, DRB1 and DQB1 were typed in roughly 620-630 donors, DQA1 in approximately 520, DPA1 in 600 to 610, and DPB1 in just under 490. Four to six DR-DQ haplotypes were handled as single units for association and clustering, since linkage in the cohort was strong. Among some 410 genotyped donors of the cohort, an average of around 240,000 unique TCR beta nucleotide sequences was sequenced per donor, of which about 19% were non-productive.

The germline V gene (reference sequence) provides CDR1 LNHDA and CDR2 SQIVND. At the junction V is shortened by 10 bases and J by 0 bases; bases outside the gene matches: 15. The CDR3 has 17 amino acids, counting the end cysteine and phenylalanine. The kept DNA is CDR3 alone, 51 bases in frame from the first base. Library preparation was by the immunoSEQ multiplex PCR assay. For the multiplex PCR, a mixture combining 60 forward primers for TCR Vbeta segments and 13 reverse primers for TCR Jbeta segments was used. Amplification of the CDR3 region of rearranged TCR beta genes was performed with a multiplex PCR assay on genomic DNA. On the Illumina HiSeq System, the amplified TCR beta libraries were sequenced as 87-base-pair reads. On the study's bioinformatics: A later analysis tallied approximately 87 million unique TCR beta chains across the approximately 670 repertoires, and approximately 12 million of those chains were shared by two or more donors. Raw reads were error-corrected and collapsed into unique sequences with a nearest-neighbor algorithm that merged closely related sequences to remove PCR and sequencing errors. CDR3 sequences were aligned to IMGT reference sequences to assign V, D and J gene segments. For a sequence to be retained, a match of at least six nucleotides was required to both a V gene segment and a J gene segment. Rearrangements were classified as productive when the CDR3 lacked stop codons and remained in frame with V and J, and all other rearrangements were classified as non-productive. CDR3 was defined by IMGT convention, running from the second conserved V-encoded cysteine to the conserved J-encoded phenylalanine. In an earlier analysis of around 640 of the donors, sequences lacking an unambiguous match to a single V gene segment were excluded. An earlier analysis of several hundred of the donors called V segments functional above 56.7% productive rearrangements and segregating when the between-donor standard deviation exceeded 5%. A statistical classification framework was built to diagnose cytomegalovirus status from the catalog of TCR beta chain sequences. In a later analysis, V and J genes were assigned by comparing TCR nucleotide sequences against IMGT/GENE-DB human TR gene sequences. The TCRdist pipeline was used in a later analysis to assign CDR3 sequences and most-parsimonious VDJ recombination scenarios. In a later analysis, every TCR beta chain was defined by the combination of its CDR3 amino acid sequence and its V-gene family, and reads without a unique V-gene family were dropped. In a later analysis, approximately 640 highly shared, low-generation-probability nucleotide sequences were removed to address suspected cross-contamination and a sequencing artifact. In a later analysis, a clonal expansion index was calculated for each public chain from normalized within-repertoire ranks of inferred template counts. A later analysis computed generation probabilities with a VDJ recombination model fitted to out-of-frame rearrangements, and checked the results against IGoR. In a later analysis, hypergeometric tests were used to score TCR-TCR, TCR-HLA and TCR-CMV co-occurrence, with a repertoire-size bias correction applied to TCR pairs. In a later analysis, false discovery rates were estimated by permuting HLA or CMV assignments 20 times. A later analysis grouped co-occurring TCRs with DBSCAN, adding TCRdist sequence similarity when clustering within HLA-allele-positive subsets. Repertoires with fewer than 30,000 or more than 120,000 public chains, plus five repertoires with anomalous nucleotide sharing, were excluded from co-occurrence clustering. Drawn from immuneACCESS, this table holds only the in-frame rearrangements with V and J called that TCRdb kept. Clones are partly lost; checked studies trace under half to an unresolved V gene and leave the rest unexplained. That table furnishes V, J and clone size, whereas the DNA furnished D and trimming. For this sample the table gives approximately 77,000 clones, of which around 84% were detected only once. Of the sample, almost 4.5% is held by the ten largest clones.

General study outcomes and caveats: A total of fewer than 200 TCR beta chains were listed by the study as associated with cytomegalovirus. For the cohort, immune exposure information was limited to CMV serostatus. Because counts were too low, seventeen rarely observed V segments, including chromosome 9 orphons, were excluded from the earlier analysis of some 590 of the donors. In a later analysis, some 18,000 TCR beta sequences were associated with specific HLA alleles at a false discovery rate of 0.05. A further reported finding was that TCR beta sequences accurately predicted the HLA-A and HLA-B alleles for most subjects in the first cohort. Only TCR beta chains were sequenced in this cohort, and the absence of alpha or paired-chain data limited detectable features. When HLA alleles, especially DR and DQ, strongly co-occurred, attributing TCR associations to individual alleles was difficult. Across donors, most TCR sequences were observed very rarely, whereas some public TCRs were present in many individuals. According to a later analysis, TCR association rates differed among HLA loci, with DRB1 alleles showing the most associated TCRs and HLA-C alleles showing the fewest. In an earlier analysis of 587 of the donors, most TCR beta V segments appeared in productive rearrangements about 87% or about 30% of the time, broadly matching IMGT annotations. In vitro tests confirmed that a few of the cytomegalovirus-associated TCR beta chains recognize cytomegalovirus antigens. In both the original and validation cohorts, the classifier was reported to diagnose cytomegalovirus status with high specificity and sensitivity. Correlated functional status among segregating V segments might reflect linkage disequilibrium, but an unknown experimental factor could not be ruled out. In a later analysis, HLA-associated TCR beta chains showed more clonal expansion and lower generation probabilities than non-associated chains that were equally common. Several of the top co-occurrence clusters appeared to be linked to parvovirus B19, influenza, CMV and Epstein-Barr virus, according to a later analysis. The 87-base-pair reads could not distinguish some IMGT-functional V segments, including TRBV6-2 and TRBV6-3, so those segments were excluded. According to a later analysis, most CMV-associated TCR beta chains appeared to be HLA-restricted, and the HLA associations seemed to be driven largely by CMV exposure. The presence/absence analyses assumed that sequencing depth was roughly uniform across donors, and that assumption may not be true. Because HLA typing was missing for some donors at each locus, association tests included only the typed subset. In a later genetic analysis, fewer N-insertions in productive TCRs were reported among donors in an Asian-associated ancestry cluster than the approximately 670-donor mean. A later genetic analysis associated a missense DCLRE1C variant with V-gene and J-gene trimming of TCR beta chains, and an independent cohort replicated the association. The sequencing pipeline was judged likely to have produced a cluster of highly shared sequence variants as a technical artifact. According to the authors, the approach could potentially be generalized to other disease states and immunological phenotypes.

This TCR came from a man in his forties in good health and CMV-seronegative. Sequences were obtained from PBMCs. The chain was built from TRBV19 and TRBJ1-1; 9 bases in the junction line up with TRBD1. In nucleotide form, the sequence is TGTGCCACCCTCGGGACAGGGAGGAAATACATGAACACTGAAGCTTTCTTT. This encodes CATLGTGRKYMNTEAFF.